A selection of T cell receptor beta chains follows, all from one sample in a study of blood T cell repertoires in COVID-19. Libraries were prepared by immunoSEQ multiplex PCR; TCRdb keeps only in-frame clonotypes and omits some of them. The sample contains 100,000 or so clones, 70% to 90% of which appear only once. Specimen: peripheral blood. These receptors came from a human donor in a cohort sampled during active COVID-19. CDR3s include the opening cysteine and the closing phenylalanine or tryptophan.

CDR3,V
CASSATGNEQFF,TRBV2
CASGQNSNQPQHF,TRBV19
CASSLRDRRGYTF,TRBV28
CASSEQGYTGELFF,TRBV2
CASSLARTVQGEQYF,TRBV27
CAWSLGTDEKLFF,TRBV30
CASSTVTGNDNEQFF,TRBV19
CASGSRGGAFGEKLFF,TRBV27
CAISTGGGQPQHF,TRBV10-3
CASKTPGTAQETQYF,TRBV28
CASTSLDQPQHF,TRBV7-2
CATSDGGDPSSYEQYF,TRBV24-1
CASSWDRDNEQFF,TRBV12-3/TRBV12-4
CASSQESANSIYSYNEQFF,TRBV3-1/TRBV3-2
CASSFPGTGGGDTQYF,TRBV5-4
CASSLGGGSYEQYF,TRBV5-1
CASSPYRGHTEAFF,TRBV6-5
CASSIPGTDANYGYTF,TRBV9
CASSDPTHPLAEGVLYNEQFF,TRBV6-4
CASSEGQGANYGYTF,TRBV6-1
CASSATQTEKLFF,TRBV18
CASSYGGTSNYGYTF,TRBV6-2/TRBV6-3
CASSPATSGPNEQFF,TRBV18
CASSFLAGVSTDTQYF,TRBV7-3
CASSLQTWGSGESSYEQYF,TRBV13
CASSLVGGATGSYEQYF,TRBV5-1
CASSATGTNEKLFF,TRBV9
CASSTAQGPYEQYF,TRBV19
CASSYGGTHRDTQYF,TRBV6-2/TRBV6-3
CASSSAPQQIQYF,TRBV3-1/TRBV3-2
CASSQDSGTSGSSYNEQFF,TRBV3-1/TRBV3-2
CSAKRGYEQYF,TRBV20-1
CSVVYLNTEAFF,TRBV29-1
CASSSQETQYF,TRBV2
CASSLYPTGNYGYTF,TRBV5-4
CASSGEQSSGNTIYF,TRBV2
CASSLETGLRTDTQYF,TRBV13
CASSSQGTTEAFF,TRBV5-1
CASSLGRQGDYEQYF,TRBV5-4
CASSRGTEDTEAFF,TRBV7-3
CATYREPGNTIYF,TRBV2
CASSEGWGETEAFF,TRBV2
CSVEIPGLTSYEQYF,TRBV29-1
CASSLSRGAYNEQFF,TRBV7-3
CASSLGQSQETQYF,TRBV5-1